This is a list of T cell receptor beta chains from one sample in a study of cytomegalovirus exposure and HLA in healthy donors. Sequencing was performed with immunoSEQ multiplex PCR; in TCRdb, only in-frame clones are kept and a portion is missing. This sample yields roughly 240,000 clones, of which roughly 89% are seen a single time; 2.6% belongs to the top ten. Sequencing input: PBMCs. These receptors were collected from a man younger than 30 in good health and CMV-seronegative. Each CDR3 is given with its conserved first and last residue. D genes are given only for firm matches. Clone size is shown for a subset of rows, as once, few, many or a class of expanded clone.

>TRBJ2-1|TRBD2|TRBV7-8|once
CASSIRLAGSSSYNEQFF
TGTGCCAGCAGCATCCGACTAGCGGGTTCGAGCTCCTACAATGAGCAGTTCTTC
>TRBJ2-7|NA|TRBV4-1|once
CASSLRRGRHGNEQYF
TGCGCCAGCAGCCTCAGGAGAGGGAGGCATGGGAACGAGCAGTACTTC
>TRBJ1-6|NA|TRBV2|NA
CASSPLPPGIGSPLHF
TGTGCCAGCAGCCCCCTTCCCCCAGGGATTGGTTCACCCCTCCACTTT
>TRBJ2-2|NA|TRBV4-1|NA
CASRSGVLNTGELFF
TGCGCCAGTAGAAGCGGCGTGCTGAACACCGGGGAGCTGTTTTTT
>TRBJ2-5|TRBD1|TRBV27|NA
CASSTRDRGTYQETQYF
TGTGCCAGCAGCACCCGGGACAGGGGGACGTACCAAGAGACCCAGTACTTC
>TRBJ2-7|TRBD2|TRBV7-3|NA
CASSFYSGSGYEQYF
TGTGCCAGCAGCTTTTATAGCGGGAGCGGCTACGAGCAGTACTTC
>TRBJ2-7|TRBD1|TRBV28|NA
CASREPGTGLYEQYF
TGTGCCAGCAGAGAGCCCGGGACAGGGCTTTACGAGCAGTACTTC
>TRBJ2-2|TRBD1|TRBV12-5|NA
CASGLVLGQGVTGELFF
TGTGCTAGTGGTTTGGTACTCGGACAGGGTGTCACCGGGGAGCTGTTTTTT
>TRBJ2-7|NA|TRBV5-6|NA
CASSFINEQYF
TGTGCCAGCAGCTTTATTAACGAGCAGTACTTC
>TRBJ2-1|NA|TRBV28|NA
CASSPRRYGVGQFF
TGTGCCAGCAGTCCCCGGCGGTACGGGGTGGGGCAGTTCTTC
>TRBJ1-5|NA|TRBV27|NA
CASSLRYRESNQPQHF
TGTGCCAGCAGTTTAAGGTACAGGGAGAGCAATCAGCCCCAGCATTTT
>TRBJ1-4|TRBD1|TRBV27|NA
CASTPGGGYEKLFF
TGTGCCAGCACCCCAGGGGGCGGATATGAAAAACTGTTTTTT
>TRBJ2-7|NA|TRBV7-2|NA
CASSRGYEQYF
TGTGCCAGCAGTCGGGGATACGAGCAGTACTTC
>TRBJ2-1|TRBD2|TRBV2|few
CASSVTGTSGSMGEQFF
TGTGCCAGCAGTGTCACCGGGACTAGCGGGAGCATGGGTGAGCAGTTCTTC
>TRBJ2-7|TRBD1|TRBV19|NA
CASGQGDEQYF
TGTGCCAGTGGACAGGGGGACGAGCAGTACTTC
>TRBJ2-5|TRBD2|TRBV11-2|NA
CASSFTSGGSETQYF
TGTGCCAGCAGCTTTACTAGCGGGGGGTCGGAGACCCAGTACTTC
>TRBJ2-5|TRBD1|TRBV6-6|NA
CASSQGALETQYF
TGTGCCAGCAGCCAGGGGGCTTTGGAGACCCAGTACTTC
>TRBJ2-1|TRBD2|TRBV20-1|NA
CSARGRGMFF
TGCAGTGCCAGAGGGAGGGGTATGTTCTTC
>TRBJ1-1|NA|TRBV4-2|NA
CASSRTVENTEAFF
TGTGCCAGCAGCCGGACAGTTGAGAACACTGAAGCTTTCTTT
>TRBJ2-7|TRBD1|TRBV7-2|NA
CASSLKGAERYEQYF
TGTGCCAGCAGCTTAAAGGGGGCCGAGCGCTACGAGCAGTACTTC
>TRBJ2-2|TRBD2|TRBV7-2|NA
CASSLTDVTSVNTGELFF
TGTGCCAGCAGCTTAACTGACGTGACTAGCGTGAACACCGGGGAGCTGTTTTTT
>TRBJ2-3|TRBD2|TRBV5-1|NA
CASSRGTGTSGSTDTQYF
TGCGCCAGCAGCCGAGGGACAGGGACTAGCGGGAGCACAGATACGCAGTATTTT
>TRBJ2-1|TRBD2|TRBV5-4|NA
CASSSPGTSMIF
TGTGCCAGCAGCTCCCCCGGGACTAGCATGATCTTC
>TRBJ1-1|NA|TRBV7-2|NA
CASSPGSANTEAFF
TGTGCCAGCAGCCCAGGTAGCGCGAACACTGAAGCTTTCTTT
>TRBJ1-1|NA|TRBV5-4|NA
CASSLSWGGARSTEAFF
TGTGCCAGCAGCCTCTCCTGGGGGGGGGCGCGGTCGACTGAAGCTTTCTTT
>TRBJ1-4|NA|TRBV6-6|NA
CASSIQQGIEKLFF
TGTGCCAGCAGTATTCAACAGGGAATTGAAAAACTGTTTTTT
>TRBJ2-7|NA|TRBV28|NA
CASGLDSRFGEQYF
TGTGCCAGTGGGTTGGACTCTCGCTTTGGGGAGCAGTACTTC
>TRBJ2-1|NA|TRBV6-1|NA
CASSEEVSSYNEQFF
TGTGCCAGCAGTGAGGAGGTAAGCTCCTACAATGAGCAGTTCTTC
>TRBJ2-7|NA|TRBV6-5|once
CASSYRGRPVLYEQYF
TGTGCCAGCAGTTACCGGGGTCGCCCAGTCCTCTACGAGCAGTACTTC
>TRBJ1-1|TRBD1|TRBV6-4|NA
CATQGARNTEAFF
TGTGCCACCCAGGGGGCGCGGAACACTGAAGCTTTCTTT
>TRBJ1-1|NA|TRBV29-1|once
CSVGQGISSSTEAFF
TGCAGCGTTGGTCAGGGGATAAGTTCGAGTACTGAAGCTTTCTTT
>TRBJ2-7|TRBD1|TRBV18|NA
CASSPADRDSHEQYF
TGTGCCAGCTCACCTGCGGACAGGGATTCCCACGAGCAGTACTTC
>TRBJ2-2|NA|TRBV5-1|NA
CASSFAGHDGELFF
TGCGCCAGCAGCTTCGCAGGTCATGACGGGGAGCTGTTTTTT
>TRBJ2-3|TRBD2|TRBV27|NA
CASSFSGGWTDTQYF
TGTGCCAGCAGTTTTAGCGGGGGGTGGACAGATACGCAGTATTTT
>TRBJ2-1|TRBD2|TRBV9|once
CASRTSGDNEQFF
TGTGCCAGCAGGACTAGCGGCGACAATGAGCAGTTCTTC
>TRBJ2-7|NA|TRBV7-2|once
CASSLGQGGYEQYF
TGTGCCAGCAGCTTAGGCCAGGGCGGTTACGAGCAGTACTTC
>TRBJ2-1|TRBD1|TRBV5-6|NA
CASSLADRDEQFF
TGTGCCAGCAGCTTGGCCGACAGGGATGAGCAGTTCTTC
>TRBJ2-5|NA|TRBV27|NA
CASSRTEGGETQYF
TGTGCCAGCAGCCGTACAGAGGGGGGGGAGACCCAGTACTTC
>TRBJ2-7|NA|TRBV28|NA
CASSLRGYEQYF
TGTGCCAGCAGTTTAAGAGGCTACGAGCAGTACTTC
>TRBJ2-5|NA|TRBV7-9|NA
CASSLNSGAQETQYF
TGTGCCAGCAGCTTAAATTCAGGGGCACAAGAGACCCAGTACTTC
>TRBJ2-1|TRBD2|TRBV9|NA
CASSQGLAGGSEQFF
TGTGCCAGCAGCCAGGGACTAGCGGGAGGTAGTGAGCAGTTCTTC
>TRBJ2-2|TRBD1|TRBV27|NA
CASRRDRVTGELFF
TGTGCCAGCAGACGGGACAGGGTTACCGGGGAGCTGTTTTTT
>TRBJ2-7|NA|TRBV5-6|few
CASSFTDYEQYF
TGTGCCAGCAGCTTCACAGACTACGAGCAGTACTTC
>TRBJ1-6|NA|TRBV10-3|NA
CAISETPGQGTF
TGTGCCATCAGTGAGACGCCCGGCCAGGGTACCTTT
>TRBJ1-1|TRBD1|TRBV5-3|NA
CARSSGGLNTEAFF
TGTGCCAGAAGCTCAGGGGGCCTGAACACTGAAGCTTTCTTT
>TRBJ1-1|NA|TRBV28|once
CASSLRRTEAFF
TGTGCCAGCAGTTTAAGGCGGACTGAAGCTTTCTTT
>TRBJ2-1|TRBD2|TRBV9|once
CASSVGGTSSYNEQFF
TGTGCCAGCAGCGTAGGGGGGACTAGTTCCTACAATGAGCAGTTCTTC
>TRBJ2-1|TRBD2|TRBV7-8|NA
CASSPNRLAGYNEQFF
TGTGCCAGCAGCCCAAACCGACTAGCGGGCTACAATGAGCAGTTCTTC
>TRBJ2-7|TRBD2|TRBV7-2|NA
CASSLRTSGSYEQYF
TGTGCCAGCAGCTTAAGGACTAGCGGGAGCTACGAGCAGTACTTC
>TRBJ2-7|NA|TRBV2|NA
CASARVPYEQYF
TGTGCCAGCGCGAGGGTTCCCTACGAGCAGTACTTC